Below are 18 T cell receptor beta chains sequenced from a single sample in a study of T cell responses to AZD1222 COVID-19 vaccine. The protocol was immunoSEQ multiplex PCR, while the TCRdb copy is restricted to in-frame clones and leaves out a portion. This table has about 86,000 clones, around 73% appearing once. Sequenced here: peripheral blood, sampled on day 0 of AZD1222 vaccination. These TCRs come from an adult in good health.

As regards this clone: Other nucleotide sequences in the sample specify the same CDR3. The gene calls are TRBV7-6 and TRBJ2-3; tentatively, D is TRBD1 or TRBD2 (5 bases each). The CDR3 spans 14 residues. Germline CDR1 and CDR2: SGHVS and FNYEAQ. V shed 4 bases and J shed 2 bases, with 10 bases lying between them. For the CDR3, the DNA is TGTGCCAGCAGCTCCGGGACCTACACAGATACGCAGTATTTT. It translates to CASSSGTYTDTQYF.

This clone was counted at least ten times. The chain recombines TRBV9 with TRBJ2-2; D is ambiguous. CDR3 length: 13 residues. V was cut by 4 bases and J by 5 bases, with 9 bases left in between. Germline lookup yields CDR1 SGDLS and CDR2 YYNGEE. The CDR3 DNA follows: TGTGCCAGCAGCCCCCGACCAACCGGGGAGCTGTTTTTT. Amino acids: CASSPRPTGELFF.

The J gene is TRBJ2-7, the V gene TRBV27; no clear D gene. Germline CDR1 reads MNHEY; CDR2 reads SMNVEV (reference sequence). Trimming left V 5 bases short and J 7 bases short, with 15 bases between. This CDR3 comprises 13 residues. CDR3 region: CASSPGPTREQYF. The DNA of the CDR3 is TGTGCCAGCAGTCCCGGACCAACGAGGGAGCAGTACTTC.

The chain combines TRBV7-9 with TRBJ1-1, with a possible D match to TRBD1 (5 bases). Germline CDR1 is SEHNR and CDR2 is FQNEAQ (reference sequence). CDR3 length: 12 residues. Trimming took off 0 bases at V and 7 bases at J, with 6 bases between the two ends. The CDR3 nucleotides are TGTGCCAGCAGCTTAGCCAGGGATGAAGCTTTCTTT. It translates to CASSLARDEAFF.

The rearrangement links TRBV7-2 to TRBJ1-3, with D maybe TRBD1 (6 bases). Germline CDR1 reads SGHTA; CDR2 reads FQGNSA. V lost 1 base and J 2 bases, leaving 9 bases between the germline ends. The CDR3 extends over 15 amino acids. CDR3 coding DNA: TGTGCCAGCAGCTTAGAGGCAGGGGCTGGAAACACCATATATTTT. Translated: CASSLEAGAGNTIYF. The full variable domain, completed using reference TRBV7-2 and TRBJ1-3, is GAGVSQSPSNKVTEKGKDVELRCDPISGHTALYWYRQSLGQGLEFLIYFQGNSAPDKSGLPSDRFSAERTGGSVSTLTIQRTQQEDSAVYLCASSLEAGAGNTIYFGEGSWLTVV.

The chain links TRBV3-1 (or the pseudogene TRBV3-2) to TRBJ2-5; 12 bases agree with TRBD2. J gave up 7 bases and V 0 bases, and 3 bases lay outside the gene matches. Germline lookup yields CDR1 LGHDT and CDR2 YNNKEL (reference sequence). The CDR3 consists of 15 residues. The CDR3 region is CASSQDLLAGGTQYF. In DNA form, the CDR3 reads TGTGCCAGCAGCCAAGATCTACTAGCGGGAGGGACCCAGTACTTC.

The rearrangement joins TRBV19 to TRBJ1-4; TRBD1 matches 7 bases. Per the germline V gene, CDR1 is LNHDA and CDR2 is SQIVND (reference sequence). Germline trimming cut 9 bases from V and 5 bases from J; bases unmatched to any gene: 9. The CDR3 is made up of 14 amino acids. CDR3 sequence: CARPSRGGNEKLFF. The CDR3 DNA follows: TGTGCCAGACCTAGCAGGGGGGGGAATGAAAAACTGTTTTTT.

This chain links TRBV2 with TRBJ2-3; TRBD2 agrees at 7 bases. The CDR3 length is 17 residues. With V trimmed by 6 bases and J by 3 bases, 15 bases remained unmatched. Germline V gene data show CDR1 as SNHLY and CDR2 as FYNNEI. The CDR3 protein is CASRRERTGAGTDTQYF. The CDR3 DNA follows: TGTGCCAGCAGGAGGGAGAGGACGGGAGCGGGGACAGATACGCAGTATTTT.

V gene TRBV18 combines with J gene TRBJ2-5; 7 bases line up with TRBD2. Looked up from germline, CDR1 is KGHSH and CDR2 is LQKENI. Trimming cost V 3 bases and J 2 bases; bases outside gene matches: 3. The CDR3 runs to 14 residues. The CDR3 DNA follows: TGTGCCAGCTCACCTACTAGCGCTCAAGAGACCCAGTACTTC. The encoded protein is CASSPTSAQETQYF.

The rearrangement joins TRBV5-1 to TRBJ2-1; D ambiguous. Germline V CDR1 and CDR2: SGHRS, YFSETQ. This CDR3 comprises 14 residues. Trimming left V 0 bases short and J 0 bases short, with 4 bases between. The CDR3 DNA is TGCGCCAGCAGCTTGGACAGCTCCTACAATGAGCAGTTCTTC. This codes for CASSLDSSYNEQFF.

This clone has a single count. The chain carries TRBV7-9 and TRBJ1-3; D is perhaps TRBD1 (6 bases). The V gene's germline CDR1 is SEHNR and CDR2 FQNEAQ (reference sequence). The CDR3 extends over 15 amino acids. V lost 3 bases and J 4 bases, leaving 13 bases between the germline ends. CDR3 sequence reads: CASSFWGARGNTIYF. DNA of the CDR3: TGTGCCAGCAGCTTCTGGGGGGCGCGGGGAAACACCATATATTTT.

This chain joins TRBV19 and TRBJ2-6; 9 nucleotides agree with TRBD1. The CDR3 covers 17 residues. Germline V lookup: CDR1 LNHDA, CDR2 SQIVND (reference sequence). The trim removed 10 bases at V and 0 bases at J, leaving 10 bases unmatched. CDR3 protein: CATYGQGKFSGANVLTF. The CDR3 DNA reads TGTGCCACCTACGGACAGGGGAAGTTCTCTGGGGCCAACGTCCTGACTTTC.

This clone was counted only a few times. The CDR3 sequence is CASSYRWGAGSPLHF. The CDR3 bases are TGTGCCAGCAGTTACCGCTGGGGGGCCGGGTCACCCCTCCACTTT. V and J are TRBV6-2 or TRBV6-3 and TRBJ1-6; the D gene is possibly TRBD1 (6 bases). The CDR3 runs 15 residues. V was clipped by 2 bases and J by 10 bases, with 15 bases between them. The germline V gene encodes CDR1 MNHEY and CDR2 SVGEGT.

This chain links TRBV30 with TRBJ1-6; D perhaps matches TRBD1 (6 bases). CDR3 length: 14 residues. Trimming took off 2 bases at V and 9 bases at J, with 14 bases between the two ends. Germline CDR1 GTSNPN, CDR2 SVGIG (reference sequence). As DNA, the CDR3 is TGTGCCTGGAGTCGAGGGGGGCTCAGTTCACCCCTCCACTTT. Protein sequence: CAWSRGGLSSPLHF.

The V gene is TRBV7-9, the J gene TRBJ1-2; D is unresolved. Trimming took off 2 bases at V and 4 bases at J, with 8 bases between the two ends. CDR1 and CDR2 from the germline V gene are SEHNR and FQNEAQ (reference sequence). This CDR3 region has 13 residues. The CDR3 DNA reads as TGTGCCAGCAGCTTAAGGTCGCTCTATGGCTACACCTTC. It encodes CASSLRSLYGYTF.

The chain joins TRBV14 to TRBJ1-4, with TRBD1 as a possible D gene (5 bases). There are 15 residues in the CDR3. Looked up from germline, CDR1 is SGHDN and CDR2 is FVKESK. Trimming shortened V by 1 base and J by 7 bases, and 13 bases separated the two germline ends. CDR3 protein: CASSQAEGLSEKLFF. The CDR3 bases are TGTGCCAGCAGCCAAGCTGAGGGGCTAAGTGAAAAACTGTTTTTT.

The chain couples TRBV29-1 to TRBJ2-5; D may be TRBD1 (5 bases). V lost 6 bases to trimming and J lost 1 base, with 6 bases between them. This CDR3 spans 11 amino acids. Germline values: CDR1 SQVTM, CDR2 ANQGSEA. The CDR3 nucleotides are TGCAGCGTCGACAGCCAAGAGACCCAGTACTTC. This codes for CSVDSQETQYF. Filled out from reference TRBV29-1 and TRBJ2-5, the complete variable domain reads SAVISQKPSRDICQRGTSLTIQCQVDSQVTMMFWYRQQPGQSLTLIATANQGSEATYESGFVIDKFPISRPNLTFSTLTVSNMSPEDSSIYLCSVDSQETQYFGPGTRLLVL.

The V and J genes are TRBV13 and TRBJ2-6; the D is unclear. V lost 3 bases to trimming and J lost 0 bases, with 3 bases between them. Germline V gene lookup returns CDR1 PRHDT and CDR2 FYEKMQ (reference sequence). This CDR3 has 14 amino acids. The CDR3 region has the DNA TGTGCCAGCAGCTTCCCCTCTGGGGCCAACGTCCTGACTTTC. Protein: CASSFPSGANVLTF.